This T cell receptor (beta chain) was identified in a study of blood T cell repertoires in COVID-19 (dated by TCRdb to 2018 to 2021). Background for the entire study: The collaborator samples originated in the United States, Italy and Spain and spanned the acute and convalescent phases of COVID-19. The material from the prospective study consisted of cDNA or gDNA derived from T cells, B-cell-depleted T cells, or PBMCs. Deeply sampled blood TCRbeta repertoires from subjects exposed to, actively infected with, or recovered from COVID-19 were included in the dataset. The repertoires were released in a freely available public database intended as a resource for research on the immune response to SARS-CoV-2. Samples were obtained from the ongoing ImmuneRACE study (first 160 participants) and from approximately 1,200 subjects provided by 6 global collaborators. Nearly every sample came with metadata listing a de-identified subject ID, COVID-19 status, age in years and sex. Where available, HLA class I and class II types were obtained from metadata supplied by the sample provider rather than from assay-based typing.

Enrolling through a virtual design, the prospective study's participants ranged in age from roughly 18 to 90 years and lived across approximately 25 United States geographic areas. In the prospective study, participants were assigned to cohorts based on the clinical history participants reported in a screening survey and a study questionnaire. ImmuneRACE Cohort 3 recovered participants were defined by two consecutive negative NP/OP PCR tests, healthcare professional clearance, or symptom resolution. Mobile phlebotomists in the prospective study collected whole blood, serum and a nasopharyngeal or oropharyngeal swab from every participant. Participants in the prospective study had the option to provide additional blood draws and questionnaires over a roughly 2-month period. Blood samples from the prospective study were shipped frozen or at room temperature prior to DNA extraction. The investigation overall reported the following: The amount of clinical and demographic metadata varied by source and participant and was provided uncurated.

TCRbeta CDR3 regions were amplified from genomic DNA using the immunoSEQ Assay, a bias-controlled multiplex PCR. The authors' analysis ran thus. The number of nucleated cells in each sample was estimated by amplification of reference gene primers within the assay. To quantify the absolute abundance of each unique TCRbeta CDR3 rearrangement, sequence reads were collapsed and filtered. For each sample, productive Simpson clonality was calculated as the square root of Simpson's diversity index across productive rearrangements. TCRdb retrieved this table from immuneACCESS and kept in-frame rearrangements only. Not all clones are present; in checked studies, unresolved V genes account for under half, and no reason is known for the remainder. V, J and clone size are taken as reported in that table, and D and trimming were inferred from the DNA itself. The sample data list about 150,000 clones, and 84% of these were observed just once. The top ten clonotypes cover under 9.5% of the sample.

The cysteine opens and the phenylalanine closes a CDR3 of 14 amino acids. Of all the DNA, just the CDR3 is kept, 42 bases in frame from base 1. V loses 0 bases, J loses 8 bases, and the germline ends lie 11 bases apart. From the germline V gene (reference sequence), CDR1 is GTSNPN and CDR2 is SVGIG. To note about this clone: Its binding antigen is unknown. The input lacks base qualities; no much larger clone sits a single base away. The same CDR3 also results from other DNA sequences found in this sample.

This receptor was identified in a man aged 50 or older who had recovered from COVID-19. The chain couples TRBV30 to TRBJ1-6, with the identity of the D gene unclear. The sample taken for sequencing was PBMCs or T cells enriched from blood (not recorded which). The nucleotide sequence reads as follows: TGTGCCTGGAGTGTCAGGCTTGGTGATTCACCCCTCCACTTT. This is translated as CAWSVRLGDSPLHF. The full variable domain, completed from the reference TRBV30 and TRBJ1-6 proteins outside the CDR3, reads SQTIHQWPATLVQPVGSPLSLECTVEGTSNPNLYWYRQAAGRGLQLLFYSVGIGQISSEVPQNLSASRPQDRQFILSSKKLLLSDSGFYLCAWSVRLGDSPLHFGNGTRLTVT.